The 26 T cell receptor beta chains below were found in one sample sequenced in a study of blood T cell repertoires in COVID-19. Here immunoSEQ multiplex PCR was the method, and the copy in TCRdb shows in-frame clones only, minus some. The sample holds about 18,000 clones; around 80% are singletons and the top ten take roughly 14%. Sequenced material: peripheral blood. These receptors all come from a man aged 40-55 years with active or convalescent COVID-19.

The chain couples TRBV5-6 to TRBJ2-3; the match to TRBD1 covers 7 bases. Germline V CDR1 and CDR2: SGHDT, YYEEEE. This CDR3 comprises 16 residues. Trimming took 5 bases from V and 2 from J; bases not matched to a gene: 11. CDR3 region: CASSFPGDRATDTQYF. CDR3 coding DNA: TGTGCCAGCAGTTTCCCGGGCGACAGGGCCACAGATACGCAGTATTTT.

J is TRBJ1-4 and V is TRBV6-5; tentatively, D is TRBD1 (5 bases). The CDR3 has 15 residues. CDR1 is MNHEY and CDR2 is SVGAGI in the germline V gene. V dropped 7 bases and J dropped 1 base, with 13 bases sitting between them. CDR3 amino acids: CASIRLGGTNEKLFF. The DNA of the CDR3 is TGTGCCAGCATTCGCCTGGGGGGAACTAATGAAAAACTGTTTTTT.

The rearrangement joins TRBV9 to TRBJ2-3; D remains unclear. With 0 bases removed from V and 6 bases from J, the gap between germline ends came to 11 bases. The germline gives CDR1 SGDLS, CDR2 YYNGEE. The CDR3 sequence is 14 residues long. In nucleotides, the CDR3 is TGTGCCAGCAGCGTAGGAGGCCAGCAGGATACGCAGTATTTT. This encodes CASSVGGQQDTQYF.

The rearrangement links TRBV12-3 or TRBV12-4 to TRBJ1-2, with D possibly TRBD1 on 6 matching bases. The CDR3 sequence is 12 residues long. Trimming took 10 bases from V and 2 from J, leaving 11 bases between them. CDR3 sequence (DNA): TGTGCCACAGAACAGGGAAACTATGGCTACACCTTC. Translating gives CATEQGNYGYTF.

In its sample, this clone was seen a few times. The chain is built from TRBV9 and TRBJ2-3, with TRBD2 matching 8 bases. V trimming: 4 bases; J trimming: 11 bases; junction bases outside the gene matches: 15. Germline lookup yields CDR1 SGDLS and CDR2 YYNGEE. The CDR3 spans 15 residues. The CDR3 DNA is TGTGCCAGCAGCCGAAGCACAGGGAGCGGGGGATGGCAGTATTTT. This translates into CASSRSTGSGGWQYF.

This clone was counted between two and nine times. The gene calls are TRBV9 and TRBJ1-5; TRBD1 agrees at 9 bases. The CDR3 covers 15 residues. From germline, CDR1 is SGDLS and CDR2 YYNGEE. Trimming took 4 bases from V and 7 from J; bases not matched to a gene: 9. The CDR3 region is CASSLGQGPGQPQHF. The CDR3, as DNA: TGTGCCAGCAGCCTGGGACAGGGACCAGGGCAGCCCCAGCATTTT. Combining the CDR3 with reference TRBV9 and TRBJ1-5 gives the whole variable domain DSGVTQTPKHLITATGQRVTLRCSPRSGDLSVYWYQQSLDQGLQFLIQYYNGEERAKGNILERFSAQQFPDLHSELNLSSLELGDSALYFCASSLGQGPGQPQHFGDGTRLSIL.

CDR3: CASSKAGPPGDGKLFF. The CDR3 DNA is TGTGCCAGCAGCAAAGCCGGGCCCCCGGGGGATGGGAAACTGTTTTTT. The genes are TRBV7-2 and TRBJ1-4; TRBD1 is a possible D gene (5 bases). CDR1 and CDR2 (germline): SGHTA, FQGNSA. The ends were cut back, 5 bases at V and 11 bases at J, with 24 bases in the middle. This CDR3 comprises 16 residues.

This clone was counted a single time. For the CDR3, the DNA is TGTGCCAGCAGCGCGCTCGGGACAGGGGAGGCCACTAACTATGGCTACACCTTC. This codes for CASSALGTGEATNYGYTF. The chain recombines TRBV13 with TRBJ1-2; 10 nucleotides line up with TRBD1. Losses at the gene ends were 5 bases for V and 0 bases for J; bases not matched to a gene: 12. The CDR3 runs to 18 residues. In germline, CDR1 is PRHDT, CDR2 FYEKMQ (reference sequence).

In its sample, this clone was seen a few times. The genes are TRBV27 and TRBJ1-1; 7 positions match TRBD1. V shed 7 bases and J 4 bases; nucleotides not matched to a gene: 12. The CDR3 is 15 amino acids. The germline V gene has CDR1 MNHEY and CDR2 SMNVEV (reference sequence). This chain's CDR3 is CASTVRRGRITEAFF. For the CDR3, the DNA is TGTGCCAGCACCGTGAGGAGGGGGCGCATCACTGAAGCTTTCTTT.

The chain has TRBV11-3 and TRBJ2-3; D call uncertain. CDR1 is SGHNT, CDR2 YENEEA, per germline. With 3 bases removed from V and 0 bases from J, the gap between germline ends came to 4 bases. CDR3 length: 13 amino acids. In nucleotides, the CDR3 is TGTGCCAGCAGCTTGGCTAGCACAGATACGCAGTATTTT. Translating gives CASSLASTDTQYF.

This clone was recorded only once. This chain connects TRBV9 to TRBJ2-1, with 8 bases fitting TRBD2. This CDR3 comprises 15 residues. Trimming took 4 bases from V and 6 from J; bases not matched to a gene: 9. Germline CDR1 is SGDLS and CDR2 is YYNGEE. DNA for the CDR3: TGTGCCAGCAGCCCCCGGCGGGGGGATTTCAATGAGCAGTTCTTC. Its protein product is CASSPRRGDFNEQFF.

The rearrangement uses TRBV7-8 and TRBJ1-6, with TRBD1 as a possible D gene (5 bases). The V end lost 1 base, the J end lost 6 bases, and 7 bases lay between the germline ends. This CDR3 is 14 amino acids long. Germline values: CDR1 SGHVS, CDR2 FQNEAQ. This CDR3 is CASSLGGINSPLHF. DNA of the CDR3: TGTGCCAGCAGCTTAGGGGGCATTAATTCACCCCTCCACTTT.

This clone occurred a few times. The V gene is TRBV19, the J gene TRBJ2-1, with D perhaps matching TRBD1 (6 bases). This CDR3 spans 15 amino acids. Trimming pared 3 bases from V and 8 bases from J, leaving 17 bases between. Germline V CDR1 and CDR2: LNHDA, SQIVND (reference sequence). CDR3 protein: CASSINPTGSDEQFF. The CDR3 nucleotides read TGTGCCAGTAGTATTAATCCCACAGGGTCGGATGAGCAGTTCTTC.

The chain recombines TRBV3-1 (or the pseudogene TRBV3-2) with TRBJ2-5, with D perhaps TRBD2 (6 bases). Germline V gene lookup returns CDR1 LGHDT and CDR2 YNNKEL (reference sequence). V lost 5 bases and J 1 base, leaving 8 bases between the germline ends. The CDR3 length is 13 residues. This chain's CDR3 is CASSSGLQETQYF. The DNA of the CDR3 is TGTGCCAGCAGCTCGGGACTCCAAGAGACCCAGTACTTC.

This chain connects TRBV10-3 to TRBJ1-3; 10 bases fit TRBD1. The CDR3 extends over 14 amino acids. From germline, CDR1 is ENHRY and CDR2 SYGVKD. The ends lost 8 bases at V and 4 bases at J; junction bases unmatched: 5. CDR3 loop: CAIGTGEAGNTIYF. In DNA, the CDR3 is TGTGCCATCGGGACAGGGGAGGCAGGAAACACCATATATTTT.

CDR3 sequence: CASSQGGTNTEAFF. The DNA for the CDR3 is TGTGCCAGCAGCCAAGGGGGGACTAACACTGAAGCTTTCTTT. J is TRBJ1-1 and V is TRBV4-2; D perhaps matches TRBD1 (5 bases). This CDR3 region has 14 residues. V lost 1 base and J lost 2, with 8 bases in between. Germline lookup yields CDR1 LGHNA and CDR2 YNFKEQ.

The gene calls are TRBV5-1 and TRBJ2-7, with D perhaps matching TRBD1 (5 bases). The CDR3 sequence is 14 residues long. Germline CDR1 reads SGHRS; CDR2 reads YFSETQ. V lost 0 bases, J lost 3 bases, and 10 bases lay in between. The CDR3 reads CASSLGQGNYEQYF. CDR3 bases: TGCGCCAGCAGCTTGGGTCAGGGAAACTACGAGCAGTACTTC.

This sequence joins TRBV7-3 and TRBJ2-3, with 10 bases fitting TRBD2. The germline V gene has CDR1 SGHTA and CDR2 FQGTGA. The length of the CDR3 is 18 residues. Unmatched junction bases numbered 11, after V lost 5 bases and J lost 0 bases. The CDR3 protein is CASSLEAGGPLSTDTQYF. CDR3 nucleotide sequence: TGTGCCAGCAGCCTTGAAGCGGGGGGGCCCCTTAGCACAGATACGCAGTATTTT.

This clone was counted once. V usage is TRBV7-2 and J usage is TRBJ2-2, with 9 nucleotides matching TRBD2. J was trimmed by 4 bases and V by 7 bases; bases with no gene match: 4. This CDR3 comprises 14 residues. The germline V gene has CDR1 SGHTA and CDR2 FQGNSA. The CDR3: CASKLAGPTGELFF. In nucleotides, the CDR3 is TGTGCCAGCAAACTAGCGGGTCCCACCGGGGAGCTGTTTTTT.

J is TRBJ1-1 and V is TRBV5-4; D might be TRBD1 (6 bases). The V end was cut by 5 bases, the J end by 2 bases, with 13 bases between. This CDR3 is 14 amino acids long. The germline gives CDR1 SGHNT, CDR2 YYREEE (reference sequence). This CDR3 reads CASRRGGLNTEAFF. In DNA, the CDR3 is TGTGCCAGCAGAAGGGGGGGCCTAAACACTGAAGCTTTCTTT.

The CDR3 spells CASSLDRGNQPQHF. DNA for the CDR3: TGTGCCAGCAGCTTAGACAGGGGGAATCAGCCCCAGCATTTT. The V and J genes are TRBV7-9 and TRBJ1-5, with 8 positions matching TRBD1. The V segment lost 1 base and the J segment 4 bases; nucleotides outside the gene matches: 0. Germline lookup yields CDR1 SEHNR and CDR2 FQNEAQ (reference sequence). The CDR3 covers 14 residues. The whole variable domain, remainder taken from reference TRBV7-9 and TRBJ1-5, is DTGVSQNPRHKITKRGQNVTFRCDPISEHNRLYWYRQTLGQGPEFLTYFQNEAQLEKSRLLSDRFSAERPKGSFSTLEIQRTEQGDSAMYLCASSLDRGNQPQHFGDGTRLSIL.

The J gene is TRBJ1-6, the V gene TRBV4-2; D is ambiguous. Germline lookup yields CDR1 LGHNA and CDR2 YNFKEQ. The CDR3 is 16 amino acids. Trimming took off 4 bases at V and 8 bases at J, with 18 bases between the two ends. The CDR3 sequence: CASSPGLRFFYSPLHF. The CDR3 DNA is TGTGCCAGCAGCCCTGGACTTCGTTTCTTCTATTCACCCCTCCACTTT.

This chain uses TRBV29-1 with TRBJ1-5; 7 bases line up with TRBD1. This CDR3 is built from 14 residues. CDR1 is SQVTM, CDR2 ANQGSEA, per germline. After removal of 6 bases from V and 3 bases from J, the junction contained 8 bases not matched to a gene. CDR3 DNA sequence: TGCAGCGTCAGGGACAGTCCTATCAATCAGCCCCAGCATTTT. Its translation is CSVRDSPINQPQHF.

The J gene is TRBJ1-6, the V gene TRBV7-2, with TRBD1 identical over 7 bases. Germline-derived CDR1 and CDR2 are SGHTA and FQGNSA. The length of the CDR3 is 16 residues. After removal of 4 bases from V and 5 bases from J, the junction contained 8 bases not matched to a gene. The CDR3 coding sequence is TGTGCCAGCAGCTCCCAAGGGGGCGCGAATAATTCACCCCTCCACTTT. This encodes CASSSQGGANNSPLHF.

The chain is built from TRBV5-1 and TRBJ1-4; the D gene is possibly TRBD1 (6 bases). Trimming removed 0 bases at V and 7 bases at J, with 13 bases between. The CDR3 totals 15 residues. Per germline, CDR1 SGHRS and CDR2 YFSETQ. CDR3 sequence: CASSLGTGTGEKLFF. The CDR3 bases are TGCGCCAGCAGCTTGGGAACAGGGACGGGTGAAAAACTGTTTTTT.

This chain uses TRBV19 with TRBJ1-3, with a tentative D call TRBD1 (6 bases). Trimming took 8 bases from V and 0 from J, leaving 17 bases between them. Germline CDR1 is LNHDA and CDR2 is SQIVND (reference sequence). The CDR3 runs to 16 residues. CDR3 sequence: CASSPQDSRSGNTIYF. As DNA, the CDR3 is TGTGCCAGTTCCCCTCAGGACAGCCGCTCTGGAAACACCATATATTTT.